The present TCR beta chain was sequenced within a study of shared clonotypes between healthy human individuals. The overall study: Each donor had three CD4 naive, three CD4 memory, two CD8 naive and one CD8 memory plate.

It was across several immunoSEQ plates that each subset's genomic DNA was evenly split. Sorted subsets were amplified in replicate PCRs using about 200 ng DNA, roughly 30,000 T cell genomes. The data were produced by immunoSEQ multiplex PCR, yet TCRdb's version contains in-frame clones alone and is incomplete. The sample has around 2,000,000 clones; 85% to 95% are singletons. CD45RO negativity and positive selection for CCR7 defined naive CD8 cells, a population that excluded terminally differentiated effector memory CD45RA+ cells. The study drew all its donors from Caucasian adults living in Nashville, Tennessee. Germline CDR1 is LNHDA and CDR2 is SQIVND (reference sequence). This CDR3 spans 14 amino acids. Trimming removed 1 base from V and 6 bases from J; junction bases left unmatched: 4.

The sequenced sample was naive CD8+ T cells sorted from blood. This receptor was identified in a man between 18 and 35 years old in good health. The V gene is TRBV19, the J gene TRBJ1-1; TRBD1 aligns across 8 bases. CDR3 loop: CASSIGTGKPEAFF. The CDR3 DNA reads as TGTGCCAGTAGTATAGGGACAGGGAAACCTGAAGCTTTCTTT.